A single sample is the source of the 15 T cell receptor beta chains below, sequenced in a study of T cell changes during pregnancy in multiple sclerosis. Data came from immunoSEQ multiplex PCR; TCRdb stores just in-frame clones and leaves some out. The sample contains roughly 69,000 clones, more than 85% of which appear only once. Sequencing used CD4+ T cells from peripheral blood mononuclear cells, obtained in the third trimester of pregnancy. The receptors shown here come from a female donor in good health, enrolled as a control in a pregnancy study.

This clone was detected only once. This sequence joins TRBV6-5 and TRBJ1-2; 7 bases match TRBD1. Germline-derived CDR1 and CDR2 are MNHEY and SVGAGI. The CDR3 has 13 residues. After removal of 6 bases from V and 8 bases from J, the junction contained 9 bases not matched to a gene. CDR3 sequence: CASRRQGGGGYTF. CDR3 nucleotides: TGTGCCAGCAGGCGACAGGGAGGAGGGGGCTACACCTTC.

V and J are TRBV7-7 and TRBJ2-5, with D possibly matching TRBD1 (5 bases). The V gene's germline CDR1 is SSHAT and CDR2 FNYEAQ (reference sequence). V shed 1 base and J shed 2 bases, with 8 bases lying between them. The CDR3 totals 14 residues. Here the CDR3 DNA reads TGTGCCAGCAGCTTAGAACAGGTTCAAGAGACCCAGTACTTC. Protein: CASSLEQVQETQYF.

The J gene is TRBJ2-4, the V gene TRBV5-1, with 10 bases matching TRBD2. The CDR3 runs 16 residues. Germline assignment: CDR1 SGHRS and CDR2 YFSETQ. Trimming removed 0 bases from V and 0 bases from J; junction bases left unmatched: 0. CDR3 region: CASSLVAGGAKNIQYF. The CDR3 DNA sequence: TGCGCCAGCAGCTTGGTAGCGGGGGGAGCCAAAAACATTCAGTACTTC.

This chain joins TRBV9 and TRBJ2-6, with D possibly TRBD2 on 5 matching bases. With 3 bases removed from V and 12 bases from J, the gap between germline ends came to 19 bases. This CDR3 contains 15 residues. The V gene's germline CDR1 is SGDLS and CDR2 YYNGEE. The CDR3 sequence: CASSGIDTGNSVLTF. For the CDR3, the DNA is TGTGCCAGCAGCGGGATTGACACGGGGAATAGCGTCCTGACTTTC. The entire variable domain, with the rest obtained from reference TRBV9 and TRBJ2-6, is as follows: DSGVTQTPKHLITATGQRVTLRCSPRSGDLSVYWYQQSLDQGLQFLIQYYNGEERAKGNILERFSAQQFPDLHSELNLSSLELGDSALYFCASSGIDTGNSVLTFGAGSRLTVL.

In its sample, this clone was seen once. The chain combines TRBV4-3 with TRBJ1-2, with 8 bases identical to TRBD1. The CDR3 has 14 amino acids. Trimming at V came to 3 bases and at J to 4 bases, leaving 4 bases not matched to a gene. CDR1 is LGHNA, CDR2 YSLEER, per germline. The CDR3 loop is CASSQRTGSYGYTF. The CDR3 nucleotides are TGCGCCAGCAGCCAGCGGACAGGGTCCTATGGCTACACCTTC.

This sequence joins TRBV18 and TRBJ1-5; TRBD1 matches 9 bases. From germline, CDR1 is KGHSH and CDR2 LQKENI. V dropped 3 bases and J dropped 1; count of bases not matched to a gene: 4. This CDR3 is 16 amino acids long. CDR3: CASSPGGTGSNQPQHF. CDR3 DNA sequence: TGTGCCAGCTCACCTGGGGGGACAGGGAGCAATCAGCCCCAGCATTTT.

V and J are TRBV6-5 and TRBJ1-2, with TRBD1 matching over 7 bases. Trimming removed 6 bases from V and 2 bases from J; junction bases left unmatched: 9. Germline V lookup: CDR1 MNHEY, CDR2 SVGAGI. The CDR3 extends over 15 amino acids. CDR3 amino acids: CASSRTGLLNYGYTF. CDR3 nucleotide sequence: TGTGCCAGCAGCCGGACAGGCCTCCTAAACTATGGCTACACCTTC.

The chain links TRBV6-5 to TRBJ1-1, with a weak D call TRBD1 (5 bases). The germline V gene encodes CDR1 MNHEY and CDR2 SVGAGI. This CDR3 is 15 amino acids long. Trimming removed 11 bases at V and 4 bases at J, with 23 bases between. The DNA of the CDR3 is TGTGCCTCCCGGAGGGGCTCTATGGTCGCCACTGAAGCTTTCTTT. It is translated as CASRRGSMVATEAFF.

The chain employs TRBV30 and TRBJ1-5; a weak D match, TRBD1 (5 bases). Deletions cut 2 bases from V and 3 bases from J, with 17 bases between. Germline V gene data show CDR1 as GTSNPN and CDR2 as SVGIG (reference sequence). This CDR3 is 16 amino acids long. CDR3 in DNA: TGTGCCTGGAGTCCCTCAGGGATCCTGTACAATCAGCCCCAGCATTTT. Encoded protein: CAWSPSGILYNQPQHF.

The chain joins TRBV10-3 to TRBJ2-5; possibly TRBD1 for D (5 bases). In germline, CDR1 is ENHRY, CDR2 SYGVKD. The ends were cut back, 4 bases at V and 2 bases at J, with 5 bases in the middle. The CDR3 has 12 amino acids. CDR3 sequence: CAISGTQETQYF. The CDR3 nucleotides are TGTGCCATCAGTGGGACACAAGAGACCCAGTACTTC.

This clone has just a few counts. The chain uses TRBV7-3 and TRBJ1-1; 7 bases map to TRBD1. Germline CDR1 is SGHTA and CDR2 is FQGTGA. V was pared by 3 bases and J by 6 bases, with 4 bases of the junction left unmatched. The CDR3 spans 13 residues. Here the CDR3 DNA reads TGTGCCAGCAGCTTCCAGGGACAGTCTGAAGCTTTCTTT. It translates to CASSFQGQSEAFF. Full variable domain (missing parts from reference TRBV7-3 and TRBJ1-1): GAGVSQTPSNKVTEKGKYVELRCDPISGHTALYWYRQSLGQGPEFLIYFQGTGAADDSGLPNDRFFAVRPEGSVSTLKIQRTERGDSAVYLCASSFQGQSEAFFGQGTRLTVV.

The chain combines TRBV9 with TRBJ2-2; perhaps TRBD1 as D (7 bases). Trimming shortened V by 2 bases and J by 4 bases, and 12 bases separated the two germline ends. Germline V CDR1 and CDR2: SGDLS, YYNGEE. The CDR3 totals 15 residues. CDR3 DNA: TGTGCCAGCAGCGTTCAGGGGGGAACCACCGGGGAGCTGTTTTTT. It encodes CASSVQGGTTGELFF. Variable domain in full (rest from reference TRBV9 and TRBJ2-2): DSGVTQTPKHLITATGQRVTLRCSPRSGDLSVYWYQQSLDQGLQFLIQYYNGEERAKGNILERFSAQQFPDLHSELNLSSLELGDSALYFCASSVQGGTTGELFFGEGSRLTVL.

This sequence joins TRBV4-3 and TRBJ1-3, with D perhaps TRBD1 (6 bases). Germline V gene data show CDR1 as LGHNA and CDR2 as YSLEER. V was shortened by 0 bases and J by 4 bases, with 13 bases between the two germline ends. The CDR3 totals 16 residues. The chain's CDR3 is CASSQDSGVKGNTIYF. The CDR3 coding sequence is TGCGCCAGCAGCCAAGACTCAGGGGTGAAGGGAAACACCATATATTTT.

This chain joins TRBV27 and TRBJ1-1, with TRBD1 matching over 10 bases. The CDR3 covers 14 residues. V lost 5 bases and J lost 5; bases outside the gene matches: 5. In germline, CDR1 is MNHEY, CDR2 SMNVEV (reference sequence). This CDR3 reads CASSRQGARTEAFF. CDR3 nucleotides: TGTGCCAGCAGTAGACAGGGGGCGAGAACTGAAGCTTTCTTT.

This sequence joins TRBV7-2 and TRBJ2-7, with D possibly matching TRBD2 (5 bases). The V end was cut by 9 bases, the J end by 2 bases, with 17 bases between. CDR3 length equals 14 residues. From germline, CDR1 is SGHTA and CDR2 FQGNSA. As DNA, the CDR3 is TGTGCCAGTACCAATCGGCCGGGAACCTACGAGCAGTACTTC. Amino acids: CASTNRPGTYEQYF.